These 29 T cell receptor beta chains came from one sample sequenced in a study of blood T cell repertoires in COVID-19. The method was immunoSEQ multiplex PCR; TCRdb's version includes in-frame clones alone and lacks a portion of them. The table shows approximately 210,000 clones, with about 92% occurring only once. Material: peripheral blood. These receptors were obtained from a man aged 30 to 39 with acute or convalescent COVID-19.

This clone was picked up one time. The chain joins TRBV24-1 to TRBJ2-1; D may be TRBD1 (6 bases). This CDR3 is built from 14 residues. The V gene's germline CDR1 is KGHDR and CDR2 SFDVKD. V was trimmed by 12 bases and J by 8 bases, leaving 22 bases between them. The CDR3 nucleotides read TGTGCCTCCCAGGGAAAGGGGGTCATCGATGAGCAGTTCTTC. Its protein is CASQGKGVIDEQFF.

V gene TRBV5-1 combines with J gene TRBJ1-2; maybe TRBD1 (6 bases). CDR3 length: 16 amino acids. Germline V gene sequence: CDR1 SGHRS, CDR2 YFSETQ. With 4 bases removed from V and 7 bases from J, the gap between germline ends came to 23 bases. The CDR3 reads CASSLTRTASLGGYTF. The CDR3, as DNA: TGCGCCAGCAGCCTAACCCGGACAGCGTCGTTAGGTGGCTACACCTTC.

This chain joins TRBV29-1 and TRBJ2-6, with 11 nucleotides matching TRBD1. V lost 6 bases and J lost 1; bases outside the gene matches: 2. CDR1 and CDR2 from the germline V gene are SQVTM and ANQGSEA. The CDR3 covers 15 residues. CDR3 DNA: TGCAGCGTGGGACAGGGGGTATCTGGGGCCAACGTCCTGACTTTC. It encodes CSVGQGVSGANVLTF.

Only a few counts were recorded for this clone. The gene calls are TRBV5-4 and TRBJ2-7; 11 nucleotides match TRBD2. The CDR3 sequence is 15 residues long. Germline CDR1 is SGHNT and CDR2 is YYREEE (reference sequence). Trimming cost V 5 bases and J 1 base; bases outside gene matches: 5. CDR3: CASSPLAGVSYEQYF. The DNA for the CDR3 is TGTGCCAGCAGTCCACTAGCGGGGGTATCCTACGAGCAGTACTTC.

The V gene is TRBV28, the J gene TRBJ1-2, with D possibly being TRBD1 (5 bases). The germline V gene encodes CDR1 MDHEN and CDR2 SYDVKM. The CDR3 length is 15 residues. V dropped 3 bases and J dropped 7 bases, with 18 bases sitting between them. The CDR3 DNA sequence: TGTGCCAGCAGTTTCGGGGGGTTGTTTGGCCGTGGCTACACCTTC. Encoded protein: CASSFGGLFGRGYTF.

The chain links TRBV14 to TRBJ2-6; TRBD2 aligns across 7 bases. The CDR3 is 16 residues long. Germline V gene lookup returns CDR1 SGHDN and CDR2 FVKESK. V dropped 4 bases and J dropped 5; count of bases not matched to a gene: 8. The CDR3, as DNA: TGTGCCAGCAGCCTGGTGGGGAGGGGTCGGGCCAACGTCCTGACTTTC. Amino acid sequence: CASSLVGRGRANVLTF. The whole variable domain, remainder taken from reference TRBV14 and TRBJ2-6, is EAGVTQFPSHSVIEKGQTVTLRCDPISGHDNLYWYRRVMGKEIKFLLHFVKESKQDESGMPNNRFLAERTGGTYSTLKVQPAELEDSGVYFCASSLVGRGRANVLTFGAGSRLTVL.

The gene calls are TRBV24-1 and TRBJ2-5; D gene unclear. The V gene lost 2 bases and the J gene lost 4 bases, with 16 bases spanning the gap. Germline assignment: CDR1 KGHDR and CDR2 SFDVKD. The CDR3 is made up of 16 amino acids. The chain's CDR3 is CATSDSVPPSRETQYF. CDR3 nucleotide sequence: TGTGCCACCAGTGATTCGGTCCCCCCGAGCCGAGAGACCCAGTACTTC.

V usage is TRBV10-3 and J usage is TRBJ1-5; D is ambiguous. Deletions cut 9 bases from V and 3 bases from J, with 12 bases between. Germline V gene sequence: CDR1 ENHRY, CDR2 SYGVKD. The CDR3 runs to 13 residues. The CDR3 region is CAICQATNQPQHF. CDR3 coding DNA: TGTGCCATATGTCAGGCAACCAATCAGCCCCAGCATTTT.

The CDR3 nucleotides are TGCAGTGCTAGAGACCTCAATGAGCAGTTCTTC. It specifies CSARDLNEQFF. The chain joins TRBV20-1 to TRBJ2-1; D is ambiguous. Germline CDR1 reads DFQATT; CDR2 reads SNEGSKA (reference sequence). The CDR3 is 11 residues long. V lost 0 bases, J lost 6 bases, and 3 bases lay in between.

This chain connects TRBV19 to TRBJ2-4; the match to TRBD1 covers 10 bases. The CDR3 is made up of 16 amino acids. Germline CDR1 and CDR2: LNHDA and SQIVND (reference sequence). Losses at the gene ends were 4 bases for V and 4 bases for J; bases not matched to a gene: 7. In nucleotides, the CDR3 is TGTGCCAGTAGTAAAGGGACAGGGGACGGTAAAAACATTCAGTACTTC. Its protein is CASSKGTGDGKNIQYF. Combining the CDR3 with reference TRBV19 and TRBJ2-4 gives the whole variable domain DGGITQSPKYLFRKEGQNVTLSCEQNLNHDAMYWYRQDPGQGLRLIYYSQIVNDFQKGDIAEGYSVSREKKESFPLTVTSAQKNPTAFYLCASSKGTGDGKNIQYFGAGTRLSVL.

The V call is TRBV5-4, the J call TRBJ2-3, with 9 bases that match TRBD2. V lost 0 bases, J lost 6 bases, and 8 bases stayed unmatched. The CDR3 consists of 16 residues. Looked up from germline, CDR1 is SGHNT and CDR2 is YYREEE (reference sequence). The CDR3 reads CASSLGSSGIGDTQYF. The CDR3 DNA reads as TGTGCCAGCAGCTTGGGGTCTAGCGGGATAGGGGATACGCAGTATTTT.

The chain has TRBV10-3 and TRBJ1-2, with 9 bases aligning to TRBD1. The J segment lost 7 bases and the V segment lost 6 bases, leaving 6 bases of the junction unmatched. The CDR3 covers 13 residues. CDR1 and CDR2 from the germline V gene are ENHRY and SYGVKD. The CDR3 sequence: CAISPQGAVGYTF. The CDR3 coding sequence is TGTGCCATCAGCCCACAGGGGGCGGTTGGCTACACCTTC.

The chain couples TRBV5-1 to TRBJ1-6; weak D call: TRBD1 (6 bases). This CDR3 comprises 15 residues. Germline values: CDR1 SGHRS, CDR2 YFSETQ. Trimming took off 0 bases at V and 7 bases at J, with 11 bases between the two ends. The CDR3 DNA follows: TGCGCCAGCAGCTTGGGGAACAGGGCCAATTCACCCCTCCACTTT. Residues: CASSLGNRANSPLHF.

V gene TRBV27 combines with J gene TRBJ1-5, with 8 nucleotides matching TRBD1. CDR1 MNHEY and CDR2 SMNVEV come from the germline V gene (reference sequence). This CDR3 region has 14 residues. V lost 3 bases to trimming and J lost 6 bases; unmatched junction nucleotides: 4. CDR3 DNA sequence: TGTGCCAGCAGTTTGGTCGGACAGGGTCAGCCCCAGCATTTT. This codes for CASSLVGQGQPQHF.

The gene calls are TRBV19 and TRBJ2-3; TRBD2 is a possible D gene (6 bases). With 5 bases removed from V and 6 bases from J, the gap between germline ends came to 15 bases. Germline-derived CDR1 and CDR2 are LNHDA and SQIVND (reference sequence). The CDR3 is 14 amino acids. The CDR3 protein is CASSPSSASDTQYF. In DNA form, the CDR3 reads TGTGCCAGTAGTCCGTCTAGCGCGTCGGATACGCAGTATTTT.

The DNA for the CDR3 is TGTGCCAGCAGCTCTACTAGCGGCACAGATACGCAGTATTTT. Its translation: CASSSTSGTDTQYF. This rearrangement joins TRBV11-2 to TRBJ2-3; 7 nucleotides line up with TRBD2. V was clipped by 4 bases and J by 1 base; unmatched bases: 2. Germline CDR1 SGHAT, CDR2 FQNNGV. The CDR3 is 14 amino acids.

V is TRBV19 and J is TRBJ1-3, with D uncertain. This CDR3 is 13 amino acids long. The germline gives CDR1 LNHDA, CDR2 SQIVND (reference sequence). Trimming cost V 7 bases and J 0 bases, with 7 bases left between them. This CDR3 reads CASTPSSGNTIYF. The CDR3 DNA reads as TGTGCCAGTACACCGAGCTCTGGAAACACCATATATTTT. Using reference TRBV19 and TRBJ1-3 for the parts outside the CDR3, the full variable domain is DGGITQSPKYLFRKEGQNVTLSCEQNLNHDAMYWYRQDPGQGLRLIYYSQIVNDFQKGDIAEGYSVSREKKESFPLTVTSAQKNPTAFYLCASTPSSGNTIYFGEGSWLTVV.

CDR3 sequence reads: CASSFDRQSSYEQYF. For the CDR3, the DNA is TGTGCCAGCAGCTTTGACCGACAATCCTCCTACGAGCAGTACTTC. V is TRBV5-5 and J is TRBJ2-7; D gene uncertain. Germline CDR1 reads SGHKS; CDR2 reads YYEKEE (reference sequence). The CDR3 is made up of 15 amino acids. V lost 2 bases and J 0 bases, leaving 12 bases between the germline ends.

This clone was detected once. The chain links TRBV6-5 to TRBJ2-3; 8 nucleotides agree with TRBD2. The CDR3 loop spans 14 amino acids. In germline, CDR1 is MNHEY, CDR2 SVGAGI. V was pared by 6 bases and J by 4 bases, with 6 bases of the junction left unmatched. The CDR3 here is CASSLSGSSDTQYF. CDR3 DNA sequence: TGTGCCAGCAGCTTAAGCGGGAGCTCAGATACGCAGTATTTT.

The gene calls are TRBV28 and TRBJ1-2, with D uncertain. This CDR3 contains 14 residues. Looked up from germline, CDR1 is MDHEN and CDR2 is SYDVKM. Trimming left V 1 base short and J 2 bases short, with 8 bases between. CDR3 sequence: CASSLSRLNYGYTF. The CDR3 region has the DNA TGTGCCAGCAGTTTATCGCGCCTAAACTATGGCTACACCTTC.

The chain carries TRBV25-1 and TRBJ2-2; tentative D call: TRBD2 (7 bases). Germline CDR1 and CDR2: MGHDK and SYGVNS. The CDR3 has 14 amino acids. The V end was cut by 6 bases, the J end by 6 bases, with 14 bases between. The CDR3 loop is CASSPPGGAGELFF. CDR3 in DNA: TGTGCCAGCAGCCCCCCGGGGGGCGCCGGGGAGCTGTTTTTT.

This chain links TRBV28 with TRBJ1-4; 7 bases map to TRBD1. The CDR3 has 14 amino acids. The germline V gene has CDR1 MDHEN and CDR2 SYDVKM. The V and J ends lost 6 bases and 9 bases, in that order; junction bases with no gene match: 10. DNA for the CDR3: TGTGCCAGCAGAACCGACAGGGTTCGACAAAAACTGTTTTTT. It specifies CASRTDRVRQKLFF.

The gene calls are TRBV5-1 and TRBJ2-1; 7 bases line up with TRBD2. Germline V gene lookup returns CDR1 SGHRS and CDR2 YFSETQ. With V trimmed by 4 bases and J by 4 bases, 8 bases remained unmatched. The CDR3 runs to 15 residues. CDR3 in amino acids: CASSRLREGYNEQFF. The DNA of the CDR3 is TGCGCCAGCAGCCGACTTAGGGAGGGGTACAATGAGCAGTTCTTC.

This chain uses TRBV19 with TRBJ1-5, with TRBD1 as a possible D gene (5 bases). The V gene's germline CDR1 is LNHDA and CDR2 SQIVND (reference sequence). This CDR3 is built from 15 residues. V lost 4 bases and J 4 bases, leaving 14 bases between the germline ends. CDR3 in amino acids: CASSNWGNRNQPQHF. CDR3 sequence (DNA): TGTGCCAGTAGTAATTGGGGCAACAGAAATCAGCCCCAGCATTTT. Looking up the rest from reference TRBV19 and TRBJ1-5 gives the full variable domain: DGGITQSPKYLFRKEGQNVTLSCEQNLNHDAMYWYRQDPGQGLRLIYYSQIVNDFQKGDIAEGYSVSREKKESFPLTVTSAQKNPTAFYLCASSNWGNRNQPQHFGDGTRLSIL.

The chain couples TRBV2 to TRBJ1-2; 7 bases fit TRBD1. Unmatched junction bases numbered 10, after V lost 4 bases and J lost 5 bases. The germline V gene has CDR1 SNHLY and CDR2 FYNNEI. This CDR3 is 15 amino acids long. The CDR3 nucleotides read TGTGCCAGCAGTGCCGAACAGGGGCCGATTTATGGCTACACCTTC. Translation gives CASSAEQGPIYGYTF. Complete variable domain (other parts from reference TRBV2 and TRBJ1-2): EPEVTQTPSHQVTQMGQEVILRCVPISNHLYFYWYRQILGQKVEFLVSFYNNEISEKSEIFDDQFSVERPDGSNFTLKIRSTKLEDSAMYFCASSAEQGPIYGYTFGSGTRLTVV.

V gene TRBV9 combines with J gene TRBJ1-4, with D possibly matching TRBD1 (5 bases). The CDR3 is made up of 15 amino acids. CDR1 is SGDLS, CDR2 YYNGEE, per germline. V lost 0 bases to trimming and J lost 2 bases, with 8 bases between them. The CDR3 nucleotides are TGTGCCAGCAGCGTAGCTGGGGCCACTAATGAAAAACTGTTTTTT. Translating it yields CASSVAGATNEKLFF.

The CDR3 DNA reads TGTGCCAGCTCACCGTACAGAGAGAACACCGGGGAGCTGTTTTTT. This encodes CASSPYRENTGELFF. The chain links TRBV18 to TRBJ2-2; D gene unclear. Per the germline V gene, CDR1 is KGHSH and CDR2 is LQKENI. The CDR3 sequence is 15 residues long. The V end was cut by 3 bases, the J end by 1 base, with 9 bases between. The variable domain in full, with the rest retrieved from reference TRBV18 and TRBJ2-2, is NAGVMQNPRHLVRRRGQEARLRCSPMKGHSHVYWYRQLPEEGLKFMVYLQKENIIDESGMPKERFSAEFPKEGPSILRIQQVVRGDSAAYFCASSPYRENTGELFFGEGSRLTVL.

J is TRBJ1-1 and V is TRBV5-4; 8 bases are a match to TRBD1. The germline V gene has CDR1 SGHNT and CDR2 YYREEE (reference sequence). After removal of 9 bases from V and 6 bases from J, the junction contained 13 bases not matched to a gene. The CDR3 extends over 14 amino acids. CDR3 residues: CAMNRDRTSPEAFF. CDR3 nucleotides: TGTGCCATGAACCGGGACAGGACGAGTCCTGAAGCTTTCTTT.

This chain joins TRBV15 and TRBJ2-7, with D possibly matching TRBD1 (5 bases). CDR1 and CDR2 from the germline V gene are LNHNV and YYDKDF (reference sequence). V lost 0 bases to trimming and J lost 4 bases, with 7 bases between them. The CDR3 sequence is 13 residues long. The CDR3, as DNA: TGTGCCACCAGCAGAGACCCAGGGTACGAGCAGTACTTC. Its translation: CATSRDPGYEQYF.